This T cell receptor (beta chain) was obtained from a study of technical replicates of blood from a handful of donors (dated by TCRdb to 2016 to 2017). V sheds 4 bases and J sheds 5 bases, leaving 12 bases between their ends. There are 13 amino acids in the CDR3, from cysteine to phenylalanine inclusive. Here the CDR3 DNA is all that survives: 39 bases in frame from base 1. From the germline V gene, CDR1 is SGHRS and CDR2 is YFSETQ. With regard to this clone: What this receptor recognizes is not known. The sample holds no much larger clone one base away, and base qualities are not on file.

Library creation used the immunoSEQ multiplex PCR assay. Imported from immuneACCESS, the table was reduced by TCRdb to in-frame sequences with V and J called. These copies leave out some clones; in studies compared against another copy, an unresolved V gene accounts for under half, and the cause of the remainder is not known. The sample contains 60,000 to 85,000 clones, 91% of them found a single time. The ten most abundant clones make up under 0.5% of the sample. The chain is assembled from TRBV5-1 and TRBJ1-2; the D region possibly corresponds to TRBD1 (6 bases align). This sequence originates from a human donor in good health. The sequencing input was T cells isolated from PBMCs. The DNA sequence follows: TGCGCCAGCAGCACGGACAGTACATATGGCTACACCTTC. Its protein reads: CASSTDSTYGYTF.